This TCR beta chain is drawn from a study of blood T cell repertoires in COVID-19. Whole-study context: In each case, the material was cDNA or gDNA derived from T cells, B-cell-depleted T cells, or PBMCs.

This table comes from immunoSEQ multiplex PCR, and its TCRdb copy is limited to in-frame clones, with some not included. The table records 100,000 to 150,000 clones, about 91% of them present only once. This TCR was sampled from a man in his forties or fifties with acute or convalescent COVID-19. The specimen was peripheral blood.

DNA for the CDR3: TGTGCCAGCAGCCCTTCTAGGGAAAAACTGTTTTTT. Protein product: CASSPSREKLFF. The chain has TRBV7-2 and TRBJ1-4; D unresolved. Germline assignment: CDR1 SGHTA and CDR2 FQGNSA. V was cut by 5 bases and J by 8 bases, with 9 bases left in between. This CDR3 contains 12 residues.